In this sample, the clone carrying this T cell receptor (beta chain) turned up many times. Its specificity is unknown. TCRdb itself ran the reads through MiXCR, one entry per CDR3 protein. This table has 830,000 or so distinct CDR3 sequences, about 30% appearing once. The data are from a study of T cell repertoires in cytomegalovirus infection. Study-wide background: Based on public TCR beta signatures, there were indications of CMV infection and of a matching HLA type.

Study-level points and caveats: Cumulative frequency of public TCR beta families picked out carriers of CMV plus the relevant HLA.

The CDR3 runs to 13 residues. The V gene end was trimmed by 3 bases and the J gene end by 3 bases; junction bases not matched to a gene: 2. The germline V gene encodes CDR1 SGHVS and CDR2 FNYEAQ. V and J are TRBV7-6 and TRBJ2-7; 7 nucleotides align to TRBD1. This receptor was taken from a human donor in good health (CMV status not recorded). Some clones in this sample may be carry-over from other donors' samples. The sample was cultured CD8+ T cells from PBMCs, taken from culture after CMV antigen stimulation. CDR3 DNA: TGTGCCAGCAGCTTTCCAGGGGGCTACGAGCAGTACTTC. It yields the protein CASSFPGGYEQYF.